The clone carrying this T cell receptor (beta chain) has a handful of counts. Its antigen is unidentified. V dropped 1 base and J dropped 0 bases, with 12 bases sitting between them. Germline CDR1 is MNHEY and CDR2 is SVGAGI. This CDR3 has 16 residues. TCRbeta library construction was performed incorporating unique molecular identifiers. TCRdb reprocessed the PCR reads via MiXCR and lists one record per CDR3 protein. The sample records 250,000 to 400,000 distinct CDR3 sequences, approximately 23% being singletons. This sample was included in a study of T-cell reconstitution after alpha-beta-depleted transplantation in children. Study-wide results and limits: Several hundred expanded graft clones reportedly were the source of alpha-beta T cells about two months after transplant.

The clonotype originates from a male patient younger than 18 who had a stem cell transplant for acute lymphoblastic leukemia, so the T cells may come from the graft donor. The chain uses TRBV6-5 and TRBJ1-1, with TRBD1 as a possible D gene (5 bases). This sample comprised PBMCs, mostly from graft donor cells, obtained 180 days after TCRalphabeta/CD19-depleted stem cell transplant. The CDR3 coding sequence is TGTGCCAGCAGTTACTGGCAGGGATCCATGAACACTGAAGCTTTCTTT. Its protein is CASSYWQGSMNTEAFF.